The rows below give T cell receptor beta chains drawn from one sample of a study of control samples from healthy donors and cancer patients. This table comes from immunoSEQ multiplex PCR, and its TCRdb copy is limited to in-frame clones, with some not included. This sample carries roughly 100,000 clones, about 89% of them seen once, and the ten largest clones take over 15%. The sequencing input was PBMCs. Receptors originate from a man aged 60 to 69 with lung cancer. CDR3s include the opening cysteine and the closing phenylalanine or tryptophan. The order of the fields is J gene, clone size, V gene, CDR3 length, D gene, CDR3 DNA, CDR3 protein. A D gene is named only where the DNA matches it firmly. Clone size is not always given. Where it is, it says once, few, many or a class for expanded clones.

j_call: TRBJ2-1; clone_size: NA; v_call: TRBV24-1; cdr3_length: 14; d_call: NA; cdr3_nt: TGTGCCACTAATAAGGACGCGCTCAACAATGAGCAGTTCTTC; cdr3_aa: CATNKDALNNEQFF
j_call: TRBJ2-7; clone_size: NA; v_call: TRBV4-1; cdr3_length: 17; d_call: NA; cdr3_nt: TGCGCCAGCAGCCAAGCTCCCTCCGGGACACTCAACTACGAGCAGTACTTC; cdr3_aa: CASSQAPSGTLNYEQYF
j_call: TRBJ2-1; clone_size: NA; v_call: TRBV5-4; cdr3_length: 15; d_call: NA; cdr3_nt: TGTGCCAGCAGTTCCAAACTAGTGACCTACAATGAGCAGTTCTTC; cdr3_aa: CASSSKLVTYNEQFF
j_call: TRBJ1-2; clone_size: NA; v_call: TRBV12-5; cdr3_length: 12; d_call: NA; cdr3_nt: TGTGCTAGTGGTTTGCAATTGAGTGGCTACATCTTC; cdr3_aa: CASGLQLSGYIF
j_call: TRBJ1-1; clone_size: NA; v_call: TRBV10-2; cdr3_length: 15; d_call: NA; cdr3_nt: TGCGCCAGCAGTGATAAGGGGAGGCCGAACACTGAAGCTTTCTTT; cdr3_aa: CASSDKGRPNTEAFF
j_call: TRBJ1-1; clone_size: few; v_call: TRBV7-2; cdr3_length: 13; d_call: NA; cdr3_nt: TGTGCCAGCAGCTTACTACAGGATACTGAAGCTTTCTTT; cdr3_aa: CASSLLQDTEAFF
j_call: TRBJ2-2; clone_size: NA; v_call: TRBV6-4; cdr3_length: 12; d_call: NA; cdr3_nt: TGTGCCAGCAGTCGGACGGGCGGGGAGCTGTTTTTT; cdr3_aa: CASSRTGGELFF
j_call: TRBJ1-1; clone_size: few; v_call: TRBV29-1; cdr3_length: 13; d_call: TRBD1; cdr3_nt: TGCAGCGCACGGGGACAGGCGAACACTGAAGCTTTCTTT; cdr3_aa: CSARGQANTEAFF
j_call: TRBJ2-7; clone_size: NA; v_call: TRBV5-1; cdr3_length: 18; d_call: NA; cdr3_nt: TGCGCCAGCAGCGCCTGGAAGGCCAGCTGGGGTAGCTCCTACGAGCAGTACTTC; cdr3_aa: CASSAWKASWGSSYEQYF
j_call: TRBJ1-2; clone_size: NA; v_call: TRBV30; cdr3_length: 11; d_call: NA; cdr3_nt: TGTGCCTGGGGAAGTCCTTTCTCACACACCTTC; cdr3_aa: CAWGSPFSHTF
j_call: TRBJ1-3; clone_size: NA; v_call: TRBV4-1; cdr3_length: 15; d_call: TRBD1; cdr3_nt: TGCGCCAGCAGCCAGGGGACAGGGTACGGAAACACCATATATTTT; cdr3_aa: CASSQGTGYGNTIYF
j_call: TRBJ2-5; clone_size: NA; v_call: TRBV7-9; cdr3_length: 15; d_call: TRBD2; cdr3_nt: TGTGCCAGCAGCCCCCCAGCATGGGAGGGAGAGACCCAGTACTTC; cdr3_aa: CASSPPAWEGETQYF
j_call: TRBJ2-6; clone_size: once; v_call: TRBV5-1; cdr3_length: 19; d_call: TRBD1; cdr3_nt: TGCGCCAGCAGCCCATTTTTGGACAGGGGCAAGGCTGGGGCCAACGTCCTGACTTTC; cdr3_aa: CASSPFLDRGKAGANVLTF
j_call: TRBJ2-3; clone_size: few; v_call: TRBV10-2; cdr3_length: 13; d_call: NA; cdr3_nt: TGCGCCAGCAGTGAGTCGCCGGGAAATACGCAGTATTTT; cdr3_aa: CASSESPGNTQYF
j_call: TRBJ2-5; clone_size: NA; v_call: TRBV27; cdr3_length: 15; d_call: TRBD1; cdr3_nt: TGTGCCAGCAGTTCATACAGGGGACGGTGGGAGACCCAGTACTTC; cdr3_aa: CASSSYRGRWETQYF
j_call: TRBJ2-1; clone_size: NA; v_call: TRBV2; cdr3_length: 11; d_call: NA; cdr3_nt: TGTGCCAGCAGTGATTACAATGAGCAGTTCTTC; cdr3_aa: CASSDYNEQFF
j_call: TRBJ2-3; clone_size: NA; v_call: TRBV7-2; cdr3_length: 15; d_call: NA; cdr3_nt: TGTGCCAGCAGCCTGACAGATTTAAGCACAGATACGCAGTATTTT; cdr3_aa: CASSLTDLSTDTQYF
j_call: TRBJ2-3; clone_size: NA; v_call: TRBV18; cdr3_length: 15; d_call: TRBD1; cdr3_nt: TGTGCCAGCTCCCCCGGACAGGGGCTCACAGATACGCAGTATTTT; cdr3_aa: CASSPGQGLTDTQYF
j_call: TRBJ2-1; clone_size: NA; v_call: TRBV7-2; cdr3_length: 15; d_call: NA; cdr3_nt: TGTGCCAGCAGCTTAGGTGGGGGGGCCAGGAATGAGCAGTTCTTC; cdr3_aa: CASSLGGGARNEQFF